This TCR beta chain was retrieved from a study of blood T cell repertoires in COVID-19. All enrollees were roughly 18 to 89 years old and from under 25 US areas. Participant reports of clinical history set cohort assignment. Generated by immunoSEQ multiplex PCR, the TCRdb table keeps only in-frame clones and is missing some. The sample lists around 270,000 clones, about 87% occurring once. The CDR3 spans 14 residues. The V gene's germline CDR1 is MNHEY and CDR2 SMNVEV (reference sequence). With 0 bases removed from V and 5 bases from J, the gap between germline ends came to 8 bases. The chain couples TRBV27 to TRBJ2-1; D is unclear. Source material: PBMCs or T cells enriched from blood (not recorded which). The receptor was isolated from a woman in her thirties or forties who had been exposed to COVID-19. The CDR3 region is CASSLSPRNNEQFF. CDR3 in DNA: TGTGCCAGCAGTTTATCGCCCAGAAACAATGAGCAGTTCTTC.